What follows are 8 T cell receptor beta chains derived from one specimen sequenced in a study of shared clonotypes between healthy human individuals. The data were produced by immunoSEQ multiplex PCR, yet TCRdb's version contains in-frame clones alone and is incomplete. The repertoire holds around 1.4 million clones, with roughly 98.5% as singletons. The sequenced sample was naive CD4+ T cells sorted from blood. Subset specified: CD45RA+ positively selected. These receptors came from a man in his thirties or forties in good health.

The genes are TRBV25-1 and TRBJ1-2; D is ambiguous. V was trimmed by 4 bases and J by 4 bases, leaving 7 bases between them. The CDR3 has 12 amino acids. Germline V gene data show CDR1 as MGHDK and CDR2 as SYGVNS. CDR3 sequence reads: CASSVGFYGYTF. Written as DNA, the CDR3 is TGTGCCAGCAGTGTGGGCTTCTATGGCTACACCTTC.

The chain recombines TRBV28 with TRBJ1-2, with no clear D. Germline assignment: CDR1 MDHEN and CDR2 SYDVKM. Trimming took 7 bases from V and 7 from J, leaving 13 bases between them. This CDR3 contains 12 residues. For the CDR3, the DNA is TGTGCCAGCAACTCGCTTGGACGTGGCTACACCTTC. Protein sequence: CASNSLGRGYTF.

This chain joins TRBV29-1 and TRBJ1-1; D is unresolved. The CDR3 has 12 residues. Trimming cost V 0 bases and J 11 bases, with 13 bases left between them. The germline CDR1 and CDR2 sequences are SQVTM and ANQGSEA. For the CDR3, the DNA is TGCAGCGTTGAAGATGTGGCAGAGCTGGCTTTCTTT. This encodes CSVEDVAELAFF.

V and J are TRBV29-1 and TRBJ1-1; D not certain. CDR1 is SQVTM and CDR2 is ANQGSEA in the germline V gene. The CDR3 extends over 14 amino acids. Trimming took off 4 bases at V and 1 base at J, with 13 bases between the two ends. The CDR3, as DNA: TGCAGCGTTGCCCTCCAAGCTCCGAACACTGAAGCTTTCTTT. Residues: CSVALQAPNTEAFF. The whole variable domain, remainder taken from reference TRBV29-1 and TRBJ1-1, is SAVISQKPSRDICQRGTSLTIQCQVDSQVTMMFWYRQQPGQSLTLIATANQGSEATYESGFVIDKFPISRPNLTFSTLTVSNMSPEDSSIYLCSVALQAPNTEAFFGQGTRLTVV.

This clone appeared a single time. The chain joins TRBV28 to TRBJ2-5; D may be TRBD2 (6 bases). CDR1 and CDR2 (germline): MDHEN, SYDVKM. The CDR3 is made up of 15 amino acids. The V and J ends lost 2 bases and 0 bases respectively, with 10 bases between them. CDR3 residues: CASSLGSGYQETQYF. CDR3 DNA: TGTGCCAGCAGTTTAGGCAGCGGGTACCAAGAGACCCAGTACTTC.

The genes are TRBV28 and TRBJ2-2; either TRBD1 or TRBD2 may supply D (5 bases each). The CDR3 runs to 17 residues. CDR1 and CDR2 (germline): MDHEN, SYDVKM. Between the trimmed V and J ends, which lost 5 bases and 4 bases, there was a span of 20 bases. This chain's CDR3 is CASSIVTGLSPTGELFF. CDR3 nucleotides: TGTGCCAGCAGTATAGTTACAGGACTCTCACCCACCGGGGAGCTGTTTTTT.

This chain links TRBV27 with TRBJ1-5; tentatively, D is TRBD1 (6 bases). CDR1 and CDR2 (germline): MNHEY, SMNVEV (reference sequence). V lost 7 bases and J lost 2, with 18 bases in between. The CDR3 consists of 16 residues. CDR3 residues: CASNLSGGRGNQPQHF. DNA of the CDR3: TGTGCCAGCAACCTTAGTGGGGGGCGCGGCAATCAGCCCCAGCATTTT.

Worth noting for this clone: At one end the junction does not follow the germline gene, possibly because of a read error. V and J are TRBV16 and TRBJ1-1; unclear D gene. CDR3 length equals 16 residues. Germline V lookup: CDR1 KGHSY, CDR2 FQNENV. The CDR3 bases are TGTGCCAGCAGCCAATCGGGTTGGAGAGAGAACCCTGAAGCTTTCTTT. Its protein is CASSQSGWRENPEAFF.